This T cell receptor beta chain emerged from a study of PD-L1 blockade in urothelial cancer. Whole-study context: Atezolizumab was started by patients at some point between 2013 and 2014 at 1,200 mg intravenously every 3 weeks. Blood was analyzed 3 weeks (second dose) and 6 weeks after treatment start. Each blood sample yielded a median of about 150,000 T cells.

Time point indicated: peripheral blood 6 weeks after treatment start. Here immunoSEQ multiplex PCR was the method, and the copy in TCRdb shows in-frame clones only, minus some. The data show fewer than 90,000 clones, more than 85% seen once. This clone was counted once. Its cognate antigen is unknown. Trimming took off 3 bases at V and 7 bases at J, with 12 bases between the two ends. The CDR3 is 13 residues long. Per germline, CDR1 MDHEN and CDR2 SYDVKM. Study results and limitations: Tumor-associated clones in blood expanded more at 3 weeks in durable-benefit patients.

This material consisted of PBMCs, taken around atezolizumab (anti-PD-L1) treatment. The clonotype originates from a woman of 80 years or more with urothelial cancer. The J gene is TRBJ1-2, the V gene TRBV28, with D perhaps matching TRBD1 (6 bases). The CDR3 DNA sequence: TGTGCCAGCAGTTTTGAACAGGGAACTGGCTACACCTTC. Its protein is CASSFEQGTGYTF.